Listed below are T cell receptor beta chains from one sample, sequenced in a study of blood T cells in healthy people across ages. In TCRdb, the 5' RACE reads were re-called with MiXCR into one record per CDR3 protein. The table records 650,000 to 1,000,000 distinct CDR3 sequences, about 36% of them present only once. Source material: blood. All receptors come from a man aged 18 to 30 in good health. CDR3s include the opening cysteine and the closing phenylalanine or tryptophan. The D gene is left open where the match is weak. Clone sizes are given selectively: once, few, many, or a class where the clone is expanded.

TRBV4-2	TRBJ2-5	TRBD2	-	TGTGCCAGCAGCCATTTAGGACTAGGAGCGACCCAGTACTTC	CASSHLGLGATQYF
TRBV15	TRBJ1-1	TRBD1	few	TGTGCCACCAGCAGAGCCCCCGGGACAGTGAACACTGAAGCTTTCTTT	CATSRAPGTVNTEAFF
TRBV21-1	TRBJ2-3	-	-	TGTGCCAGCAGCAAATATGACAATTGCACAGATACGCAGTATTTT	CASSKYDNCTDTQYF
TRBV6-6	TRBJ1-1	-	-	TGTGCCAGCAGTTCCCCCTTGGTCGGCACTGAAGCTTTCTTT	CASSSPLVGTEAFF
TRBV20-1	TRBJ2-4	TRBD1	-	TGCAGTGCTAGGGGGACAGGGACGAACATTCAGTACTTC	CSARGTGTNIQYF
TRBV4-3	TRBJ1-4	-	few	TGCGCCAGCAGCAGGGGCGCAGGGGAGCAGGCTGAAAAACTGTTTTTT	CASSRGAGEQAEKLFF
TRBV5-1	TRBJ1-2	-	-	TGCGCCAGCAGCTTAATGCAGGGAGACGCCTATGGCTACACCTTC	CASSLMQGDAYGYTF
TRBV14	TRBJ2-3	-	-	TGTACCAGCAGTGCTATTCTTTCAGATACGCAGTATTTT	CTSSAILSDTQYF
TRBV7-2	TRBJ2-1	TRBD2	-	TGTGCCAGCAGCTTTTCGGGGCTAGCGGGGGTCTCCTACAATGAGCAGTTCTTC	CASSFSGLAGVSYNEQFF
TRBV4-2	TRBJ1-2	-	-	TGTGCCAGCAGCCACCCCTTGGCGGGCGAGGATGGCTACACCTTC	CASSHPLAGEDGYTF